The 17 T cell receptor beta chains below all came from one sample that was sequenced in a study. TCRdb reprocessed the 5' RACE reads via MiXCR and lists one record per CDR3 protein. The sample records nearly 55,000 distinct CDR3 sequences, 24% being singletons. Sequenced material: tumor-infiltrating naive CD4+ T cells sorted from the breast tumor. Described subset: naive CD4+ T cells, CD4+CD45RA+CD25-. The receptors come from a female donor with breast cancer.

A few counts support this clonotype. The CDR3 loop is CASSVEGVVETQYF. CDR3 nucleotide sequence: TGCGCCAGCAGTGTGGAGGGGGTGGTAGAGACCCAGTACTTC. The chain joins TRBV10-2 to TRBJ2-5, with D possibly called TRBD1 or TRBD2 (6 bases each). V was trimmed by 4 bases and J by 4 bases, leaving 13 bases between them. CDR1 and CDR2 from the germline V gene are WSHSY and SAAADI. The CDR3 extends over 14 amino acids.

V and J are TRBV20-1 and TRBJ2-3, with TRBD2 matching over 8 bases. The CDR3 consists of 15 residues. CDR1 DFQATT and CDR2 SNEGSKA come from the germline V gene (reference sequence). Trimming took 4 bases from V and 1 from J; bases not matched to a gene: 7. The CDR3 sequence is CSATPGGEGTDTQYF. The CDR3 DNA reads TGCAGTGCTACCCCCGGGGGGGAGGGCACAGATACGCAGTATTTT.

This clonotype has at least ten counts. The genes are TRBV29-1 and TRBJ2-7; D possibly uses TRBD1 or TRBD2 (6 bases each). V was pared by 7 bases and J by 0 bases, with 22 bases between. Germline V gene data show CDR1 as SQVTM and CDR2 as ANQGSEA. CDR3 length: 16 amino acids. CDR3 bases: TGCAGCGCTTCCACGACCGGGGGCCCGAGCTCCTACGAGCAGTACTTC. It yields the protein CSASTTGGPSSYEQYF.

This clonotype came up a few times. The chain has TRBV10-3 and TRBJ2-7, with TRBD2 identical over 7 bases. The CDR3 runs 13 residues. V lost 4 bases, J lost 2 bases, and 2 bases stayed unmatched. CDR1 is ENHRY and CDR2 is SYGVKD in the germline V gene. The CDR3 nucleotides read TGTGCCATCAGTGCCGGGAGGACCTACGAGCAGTACTTC. As protein: CAISAGRTYEQYF.

The V call is TRBV20-1, the J call TRBJ2-7; 12 nucleotides agree with TRBD2. The CDR3 loop spans 15 amino acids. Germline V gives CDR1 DFQATT, CDR2 SNEGSKA (reference sequence). The trim removed 3 bases at V and 13 bases at J, leaving 16 bases unmatched. Written as DNA, the CDR3 is TGCAGTGCTAGTCTTACCGGGACTAGCGGGTCCCTACGCTACTTC. Translation gives CSASLTGTSGSLRYF.

Comment on this clonotype: This sequence may be a read error, since a much larger clone differs from it by one base. The rearrangement uses TRBV6-5 and TRBJ1-1; D is uncertain. CDR3 length: 13 residues. From germline, CDR1 is MNHEY and CDR2 SVGAGI. CDR3 nucleotide sequence: TGTGCCACCAGTTTCCGGGGGAACACTGAAGCTTTCTTT. Its protein is CATSFRGNTEAFF.

Worth noting for this clonotype: One junction end disagrees with the germline gene, perhaps due to a read error. The chain is built from TRBV29-1 and TRBJ1-1, with D perhaps matching TRBD1 (6 bases). The CDR3 has 13 residues. Germline CDR1 is SQVTM and CDR2 is ANQGSEA. CDR3 amino acids: CSAREGGGTEAVF. CDR3 in DNA: TGCAGCGCCCGAGAGGGAGGGGGAACTGAAGCTGTCTTT.

This clonotype came up a few times. Germline and junction disagree at one end, which may indicate a read error. This chain joins TRBV5-1 and TRBJ1-5, with 9 bases identical to TRBD1. Germline loops: CDR1 SGHRS, CDR2 YFSETQ. The CDR3 loop spans 15 amino acids. CDR3 protein: CAGSPGTGNNQPQHF. CDR3 nucleotide sequence: TGCGCCGGCAGCCCTGGGACAGGGAATAATCAGCCCCAGCATTTT.

This clonotype was found a few times. V usage is TRBV5-5 and J usage is TRBJ1-4; no clear D. With 5 bases removed from V and 5 bases from J, the gap between germline ends came to 13 bases. This CDR3 is 14 amino acids long. In germline, CDR1 is SGHKS, CDR2 YYEKEE (reference sequence). The CDR3 nucleotides read TGTGCCAGCAGTCCCTCTTTGGGGAATGAAAAACTGTTTTTT. This translates into CASSPSLGNEKLFF.

This clonotype showed up just a few times. J is TRBJ1-5 and V is TRBV6-6, with D perhaps TRBD1 (5 bases). V gave up 2 bases and J gave up 1 base, with 12 bases separating them. Germline assignment: CDR1 MNHNY and CDR2 SVGAGI (reference sequence). This CDR3 region has 16 residues. The CDR3 DNA reads TGTGCCAGCAGTTACGTGGCAGGGCTAAGCAATCAGCCCCAGCATTTT. As protein: CASSYVAGLSNQPQHF.

This clonotype was detected many times. V is TRBV20-1 and J is TRBJ2-5; 9 bases are shared with TRBD2. Germline CDR1 reads DFQATT; CDR2 reads SNEGSKA (reference sequence). V shed 6 bases and J 1 base; nucleotides not matched to a gene: 3. This CDR3 is built from 13 residues. The CDR3 sequence is CSAERGAQETQYF. The CDR3 coding sequence is TGCAGTGCCGAGCGGGGGGCCCAAGAGACCCAGTACTTC.

The V and J genes are TRBV20-1 and TRBJ2-7; 9 bases are a match to TRBD2. Germline V gene sequence: CDR1 DFQATT, CDR2 SNEGSKA (reference sequence). The CDR3 runs 17 residues. J was trimmed by 2 bases and V by 6 bases; bases with no gene match: 17. CDR3 nucleotide sequence: TGCAGTGCACCCGGGATAGCGGGAGCGGGGCGAGCCTACGAGCAGTACTTC. As protein: CSAPGIAGAGRAYEQYF.

The chain carries TRBV6-6 and TRBJ1-3; D gene ambiguous. This CDR3 region has 16 residues. Per the germline V gene, CDR1 is MNHNY and CDR2 is SVGAGI (reference sequence). Trimming took off 3 bases at V and 0 bases at J, with 12 bases between the two ends. Written as DNA, the CDR3 is TGTGCCAGCAGTTATGAGCGGATGCACTCTGGAAACACCATATATTTT. Amino acids: CASSYERMHSGNTIYF.

This clonotype was recorded many times. The V and J genes are TRBV6-2 or TRBV6-3 and TRBJ2-7; the match to TRBD1 covers 8 bases. J was trimmed by 9 bases and V by 5 bases; bases with no gene match: 9. The CDR3 is 13 amino acids. Germline V gene data show CDR1 as MNHEY and CDR2 as SVGEGT. The CDR3 sequence: CASSDRDRQGQYF. The DNA of the CDR3 is TGTGCCAGCAGTGACCGGGACAGGCAAGGGCAGTACTTC.

The V call is TRBV6-6, the J call TRBJ2-3; the D gene is possibly TRBD1 (6 bases). Germline V gene lookup returns CDR1 MNHNY and CDR2 SVGAGI (reference sequence). There are 16 residues in the CDR3. V dropped 2 bases and J dropped 0 bases, with 12 bases sitting between them. CDR3: CASSYDRSTSTDTQYF. CDR3 DNA sequence: TGTGCCAGCAGTTACGACAGGAGCACTAGCACAGATACGCAGTATTTT.

This clonotype is medium-sized within its sample. The chain links TRBV5-1 to TRBJ2-5; the match to TRBD2 covers 11 bases. The length of the CDR3 is 18 residues. The germline gives CDR1 SGHRS, CDR2 YFSETQ. J gave up 0 bases and V 4 bases, and 11 bases lay outside the gene matches. In nucleotides, the CDR3 is TGCGCCAGCAGCCTCAACCCTAGGACTAGCGGGTACCAAGAGACCCAGTACTTC. Its protein is CASSLNPRTSGYQETQYF.

Comment on this clonotype: At one end, the junction sequence differs from germline, possibly due to a read error. The rearrangement joins TRBV24-1 to TRBJ2-1; no reliable D call. This CDR3 is 15 amino acids long. Germline CDR1 and CDR2: KGHDR and SFDVKD. Written as DNA, the CDR3 is TGTGCCACTTCACCCCCTCGGGCCGAATACAGTGAGCAGTTCTTC. It codes for CATSPPRAEYSEQFF.